The T cell receptor (beta chain) under discussion was sequenced for a study of blood T cell repertoires in COVID-19. Study background: Samples taken during acute and convalescent COVID-19 were collected in the United States, Italy and Spain.

Using immunoSEQ multiplex PCR, the repertoire was profiled, and TCRdb retains in-frame clones only, with some absent. This table holds about 140,000 clones, about 80% found once. This study enrolled people aged 18 to 89 from about two dozen US geographic areas. Germline V gene sequence: CDR1 SGHTA, CDR2 FQGNSA. The CDR3 contains 16 residues. J gave up 8 bases and V 5 bases, and 15 bases lay outside the gene matches. This chain uses TRBV7-2 with TRBJ1-2; TRBD1 agrees at 9 bases. This receptor was taken from a woman under 30 who had been exposed to COVID-19. The sequenced sample consisted of PBMCs or T cells enriched from blood (not recorded which). CDR3 DNA: TGTGCCAGCAGCCTACAGAGGCTTGACAGGGGGGCGGGCTACACCTTC. It codes for CASSLQRLDRGAGYTF.